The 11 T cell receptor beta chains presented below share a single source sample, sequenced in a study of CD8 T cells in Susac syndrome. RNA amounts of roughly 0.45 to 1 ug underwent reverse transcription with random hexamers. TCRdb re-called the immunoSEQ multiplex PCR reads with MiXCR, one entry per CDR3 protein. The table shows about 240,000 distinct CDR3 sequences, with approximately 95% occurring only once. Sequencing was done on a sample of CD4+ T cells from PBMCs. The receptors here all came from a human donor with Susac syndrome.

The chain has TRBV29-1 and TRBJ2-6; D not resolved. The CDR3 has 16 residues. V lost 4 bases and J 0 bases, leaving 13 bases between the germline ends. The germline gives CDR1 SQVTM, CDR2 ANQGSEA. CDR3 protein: CSVGAPKDSGANVLTF. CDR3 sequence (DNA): TGCAGCGTTGGTGCCCCGAAGGACTCTGGGGCCAACGTCCTGACTTTC.

CDR3 residues: CASIQRETQYF. The DNA of the CDR3 is TGTGCCAGCATTCAACGAGAGACCCAGTACTTC. The chain employs TRBV2 and TRBJ2-5; D gene uncertain. Deletions cut 7 bases from V and 4 bases from J, with 7 bases between. This CDR3 is 11 amino acids long. Germline lookup yields CDR1 SNHLY and CDR2 FYNNEI. Using reference TRBV2 and TRBJ2-5 for the parts outside the CDR3, the full variable domain is EPEVTQTPSHQVTQMGQEVILRCVPISNHLYFYWYRQILGQKVEFLVSFYNNEISEKSEIFDDQFSVERPDGSNFTLKIRSTKLEDSAMYFCASIQRETQYFGPGTRLLVL.

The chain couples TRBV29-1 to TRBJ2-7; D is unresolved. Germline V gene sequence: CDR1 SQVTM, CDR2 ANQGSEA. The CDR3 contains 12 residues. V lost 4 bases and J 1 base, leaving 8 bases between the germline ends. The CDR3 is CSVAQESYEQYF. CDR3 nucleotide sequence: TGCAGCGTTGCTCAAGAATCCTACGAGCAGTACTTC.

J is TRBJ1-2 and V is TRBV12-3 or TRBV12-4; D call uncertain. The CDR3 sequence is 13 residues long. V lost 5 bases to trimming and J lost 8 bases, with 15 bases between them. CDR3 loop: CASSPPPWQGYTF. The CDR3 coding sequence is TGTGCCAGCAGTCCCCCTCCCTGGCAGGGCTACACCTTC.

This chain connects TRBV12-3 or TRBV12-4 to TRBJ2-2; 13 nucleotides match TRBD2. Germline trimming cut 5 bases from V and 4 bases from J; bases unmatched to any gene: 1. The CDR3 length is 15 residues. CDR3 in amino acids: CASSTSGRATGELFF. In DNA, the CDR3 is TGTGCCAGCAGTACTAGCGGGAGGGCCACCGGGGAGCTGTTTTTT.

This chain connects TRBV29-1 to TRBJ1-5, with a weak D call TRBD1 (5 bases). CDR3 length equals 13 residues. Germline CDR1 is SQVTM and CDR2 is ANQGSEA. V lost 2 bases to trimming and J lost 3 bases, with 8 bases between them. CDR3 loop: CSVEMGLNQPQHF. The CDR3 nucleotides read TGCAGCGTTGAAATGGGGCTCAATCAGCCCCAGCATTTT.

Written as DNA, the CDR3 is TGCAGTGCTGACCGGGGTCAGAACACTGAAGCTTTCTTT. Translated: CSADRGQNTEAFF. V and J are TRBV20-1 and TRBJ1-1; D gene uncertain. V was shortened by 5 bases and J by 1 base, with 11 bases between the two germline ends. This CDR3 spans 13 amino acids. CDR1 is DFQATT, CDR2 SNEGSKA, per germline (reference sequence).

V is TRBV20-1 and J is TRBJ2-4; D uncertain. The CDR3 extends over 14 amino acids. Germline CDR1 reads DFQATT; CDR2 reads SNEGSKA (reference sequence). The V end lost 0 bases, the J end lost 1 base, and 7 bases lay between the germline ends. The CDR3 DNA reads TGCAGTGCTAGAGAGGTTCCGGCCAAAAACATTCAGTACTTC. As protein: CSAREVPAKNIQYF.

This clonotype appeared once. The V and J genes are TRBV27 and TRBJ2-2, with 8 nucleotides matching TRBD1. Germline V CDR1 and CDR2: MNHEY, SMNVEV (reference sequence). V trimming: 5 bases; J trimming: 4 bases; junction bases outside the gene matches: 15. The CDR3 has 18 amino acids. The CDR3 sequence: CASSIDHGRGRGTGELFF. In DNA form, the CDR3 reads TGTGCCAGCAGTATAGATCACGGCAGGGGGCGCGGCACCGGGGAGCTGTTTTTT.

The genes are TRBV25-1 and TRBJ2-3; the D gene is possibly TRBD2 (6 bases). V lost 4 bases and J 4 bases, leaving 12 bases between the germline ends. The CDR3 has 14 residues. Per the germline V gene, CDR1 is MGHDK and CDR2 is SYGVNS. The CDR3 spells CASSAPGTSDTQYF. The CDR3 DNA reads TGTGCCAGCAGTGCTCCCGGGACTTCAGATACGCAGTATTTT.

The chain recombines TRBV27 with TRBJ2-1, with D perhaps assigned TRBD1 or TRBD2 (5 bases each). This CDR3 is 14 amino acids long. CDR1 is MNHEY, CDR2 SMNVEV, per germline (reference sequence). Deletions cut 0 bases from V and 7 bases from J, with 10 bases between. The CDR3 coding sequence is TGTGCCAGCAGTTTATCTGAGGGGATTAATGAGCAGTTCTTC. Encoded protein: CASSLSEGINEQFF.